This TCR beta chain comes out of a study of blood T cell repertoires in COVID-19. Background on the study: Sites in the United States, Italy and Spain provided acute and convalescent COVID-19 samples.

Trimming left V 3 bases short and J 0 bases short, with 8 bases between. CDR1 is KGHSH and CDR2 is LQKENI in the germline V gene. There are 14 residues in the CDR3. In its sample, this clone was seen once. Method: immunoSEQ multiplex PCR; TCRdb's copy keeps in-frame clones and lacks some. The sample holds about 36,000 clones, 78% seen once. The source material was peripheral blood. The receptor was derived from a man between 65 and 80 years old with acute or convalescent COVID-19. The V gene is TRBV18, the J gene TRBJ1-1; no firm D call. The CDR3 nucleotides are TGTGCCAGCTCACCTGAGGGCCTGAACACTGAAGCTTTCTTT. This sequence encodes CASSPEGLNTEAFF.